Presented here are 22 T cell receptor beta chains from one specimen sequenced in a study of OX40 agonist ivuxolimab in advanced cancers. Produced via immunoSEQ multiplex PCR; TCRdb's table is partial and in-frame only. The sample yields 63,000 or so clones, approximately 81% seen once. The material was CD4+ or CD8+ T cells sorted from blood, obtained in a trial of the OX40 agonist ivuxolimab. The receptors originated from an adult with an advanced solid tumor such as melanoma, head and neck, liver or kidney cancer.

The chain links TRBV6-5 to TRBJ2-7, with 10 bases aligning to TRBD1. This CDR3 is 15 amino acids long. The V and J ends lost 1 base and 6 bases, in that order; junction bases with no gene match: 6. Germline V CDR1 and CDR2: MNHEY, SVGAGI. CDR3 region: CASSYFGTGVGEQYF. CDR3 nucleotide sequence: TGTGCCAGCAGTTACTTCGGGACAGGGGTGGGCGAGCAGTACTTC.

V gene TRBV11-2 combines with J gene TRBJ1-4; 7 bases agree with TRBD1. V shed 4 bases and J 6 bases; nucleotides not matched to a gene: 8. The length of the CDR3 is 15 residues. Germline CDR1 is SGHAT and CDR2 is FQNNGV. CDR3 sequence: CASSSGGQPDEKLFF. CDR3 in DNA: TGTGCCAGCAGCTCGGGGGGACAGCCCGATGAAAAACTGTTTTTT.

CDR3 amino acids: CASSPRPTYNSPLHF. CDR3 DNA: TGTGCCAGCAGCCCCCGCCCTACCTATAATTCACCCCTCCACTTT. V usage is TRBV6-6 and J usage is TRBJ1-6; D uncertain. V shed 6 bases and J shed 2 bases, with 11 bases lying between them. CDR1 is MNHNY and CDR2 is SVGAGI in the germline V gene (reference sequence). The CDR3 loop spans 15 amino acids.

In its sample, this clone was seen a few times. This sequence joins TRBV6-1 and TRBJ1-2, with no clear D. In germline, CDR1 is MNHNS, CDR2 SASEGT. V lost 3 bases to trimming and J lost 4 bases, with 21 bases between them. The CDR3 contains 17 residues. The CDR3 spells CASSDRPREISRYGYTF. The CDR3 DNA reads TGTGCCAGCAGTGACCGCCCACGTGAGATCTCCCGCTATGGCTACACCTTC.

J is TRBJ2-5 and V is TRBV6-5; maybe TRBD1 (5 bases). Germline assignment: CDR1 MNHEY and CDR2 SVGAGI. The length of the CDR3 is 13 residues. Trimming cost V 5 bases and J 7 bases, with 14 bases left between them. The CDR3 nucleotides read TGTGCCAGCAGTACCACAGGTCCGGGGACCCAGTACTTC. As protein: CASSTTGPGTQYF.

The rearrangement joins TRBV19 to TRBJ2-1, with 9 bases aligning to TRBD1. The V gene end was trimmed by 6 bases and the J gene end by 4 bases; junction bases not matched to a gene: 7. CDR3 length: 15 residues. CDR1 is LNHDA, CDR2 SQIVND, per germline (reference sequence). In DNA, the CDR3 is TGTGCCAGTAGCCCGACAGGGGGGGGTTACAATGAGCAGTTCTTC. It specifies CASSPTGGGYNEQFF.

J is TRBJ2-7 and V is TRBV7-6, with 7 nucleotides matching TRBD1. CDR1 is SGHVS, CDR2 FNYEAQ, per germline. V shed 6 bases, J shed 2 bases, and the junction held 7 bases outside the gene matches. CDR3 length equals 14 residues. The CDR3 sequence: CASRSGTDPYEQYF. CDR3 bases: TGTGCCAGCAGATCCGGGACAGACCCCTACGAGCAGTACTTC.

With respect to this clone: One end of the junction fails to match germline, which may point to a read error. The chain has TRBV15 and TRBJ2-2; TRBD2 might be the D (5 bases). The germline V gene encodes CDR1 LNHNV and CDR2 YYDKDF (reference sequence). This CDR3 has 16 residues. DNA for the CDR3: TGTGCCACCAGCTCTTTGATCTCGCTCGGAGACCGGGGAGCTGTTTTT. Protein product: CATSSLISLGDRGAVF. The complete variable domain, with remaining parts taken from reference TRBV15 and TRBJ2-2, reads DAMVIQNPRYQVTQFGKPVTLSCSQTLNHNVMYWYQQKSSQAPKLLFHYYDKDFNNEADTPDNFQSRRPNTSFCFLDIRSPGLGDTAMYLCATSSLISLGDRGAVFGEGSRLTVL.

This chain links TRBV20-1 with TRBJ2-7; possible D gene TRBD1, 6 bases. CDR3 length: 11 residues. Trimming cost V 7 bases and J 2 bases, with 9 bases left between them. Germline V gives CDR1 DFQATT, CDR2 SNEGSKA (reference sequence). The CDR3 is CSGEGAYEQYF. The CDR3 region has the DNA TGCAGTGGCGAGGGGGCCTACGAGCAGTACTTC.

This sequence joins TRBV10-1 and TRBJ2-1, with 7 bases fitting TRBD2. The germline V gene encodes CDR1 WNHNN and CDR2 SYGVQD (reference sequence). The trim removed 0 bases at V and 9 bases at J, leaving 5 bases unmatched. The CDR3 spans 14 residues. In DNA form, the CDR3 reads TGCGCCAGCAGTGAGTCGAGTGGCGGGGGTGAGCAGTTCTTC. It translates to CASSESSGGGEQFF.

This clone appeared a single time. J is TRBJ1-2 and V is TRBV29-1; 7 bases agree with TRBD1. CDR1 and CDR2 from the germline V gene are SQVTM and ANQGSEA. The ends lost 7 bases at V and 8 bases at J; junction bases unmatched: 13. The CDR3 spans 13 residues. The CDR3 region has the DNA TGCAGCGCCGCGACAGGGTCGGGGCCCGGCTACACCTTC. It yields the protein CSAATGSGPGYTF.

This sequence joins TRBV28 and TRBJ2-7; 8 bases line up with TRBD1. The CDR3 extends over 13 amino acids. Germline lookup yields CDR1 MDHEN and CDR2 SYDVKM. The V and J ends lost 3 bases and 9 bases, in that order; junction bases with no gene match: 7. As DNA, the CDR3 is TGTGCCAGCAGTTTGAGACAGGGGCCACGGCAGTACTTC. Protein product: CASSLRQGPRQYF.

CDR3 residues: CASSLSPGQGYGYTF. The CDR3 DNA is TGTGCCAGCAGCCTCTCGCCGGGACAGGGGTATGGCTACACCTTC. V usage is TRBV7-2 and J usage is TRBJ1-2; 10 bases fit TRBD1. The ends lost 5 bases at V and 5 bases at J; junction bases unmatched: 8. The germline V gene has CDR1 SGHTA and CDR2 FQGNSA. This CDR3 is 15 amino acids long.

The chain links TRBV7-8 to TRBJ1-2; the D is unclear. V lost 6 bases and J 5 bases, leaving 13 bases between the germline ends. The CDR3 sequence is 13 residues long. CDR1 is SGHVS, CDR2 FQNEAQ, per germline. CDR3 nucleotides: TGTGCCAGCAGATCCCCTTGGGGTTATGGCTACACCTTC. Amino acid sequence: CASRSPWGYGYTF.

The chain couples TRBV19 to TRBJ2-7; TRBD2 agrees at 9 bases. Germline V gene data show CDR1 as LNHDA and CDR2 as SQIVND (reference sequence). V shed 6 bases, J shed 2 bases, and the junction held 5 bases outside the gene matches. The CDR3 contains 14 residues. CDR3 loop: CASRSSGETYEQYF. The CDR3 bases are TGTGCCAGTAGATCTAGCGGGGAGACCTACGAGCAGTACTTC.

The chain links TRBV5-6 to TRBJ2-2; D is perhaps TRBD2 (5 bases). The V gene lost 7 bases and the J gene lost 5 bases, with 18 bases spanning the gap. The germline V gene encodes CDR1 SGHDT and CDR2 YYEEEE. The CDR3 totals 15 residues. The CDR3, as DNA: TGTGCCAGCGCTTCAGTTTTCCGGGGAACCGGGGAGCTGTTTTTT. Translation gives CASASVFRGTGELFF.

The chain couples TRBV29-1 to TRBJ2-6, with D unresolved. Germline loops: CDR1 SQVTM, CDR2 ANQGSEA. The CDR3 covers 13 residues. Trimming pared 4 bases from V and 0 bases from J, leaving 4 bases between. As DNA, the CDR3 is TGCAGCGTTGCGGGCTCTGGGGCCAACGTCCTGACTTTC. Its translation: CSVAGSGANVLTF. The variable domain in full, completed from reference TRBV29-1 and TRBJ2-6, reads SAVISQKPSRDICQRGTSLTIQCQVDSQVTMMFWYRQQPGQSLTLIATANQGSEATYESGFVIDKFPISRPNLTFSTLTVSNMSPEDSSIYLCSVAGSGANVLTFGAGSRLTVL.

This clone occurred a few times. The rearrangement links TRBV7-2 to TRBJ1-1, with unresolved D. There are 15 residues in the CDR3. V lost 7 bases to trimming and J lost 2 bases, with 17 bases between them. The germline V gene encodes CDR1 SGHTA and CDR2 FQGNSA. The CDR3 protein is CASTTQRTTNTEAFF. The DNA of the CDR3 is TGTGCCAGCACAACACAGCGAACCACCAACACTGAAGCTTTCTTT.

This clone has more than one count but fewer than ten. This chain connects TRBV20-1 to TRBJ1-4, with no clear D. This CDR3 contains 11 residues. Trimming took off 5 bases at V and 5 bases at J, with 6 bases between the two ends. Per the germline V gene, CDR1 is DFQATT and CDR2 is SNEGSKA (reference sequence). The CDR3 loop is CSAELNEKLFF. CDR3 DNA: TGCAGTGCTGAACTGAATGAAAAACTGTTTTTT.

The chain is built from TRBV11-3 and TRBJ2-3, with 7 bases lining up with TRBD1. The trim removed 3 bases at V and 4 bases at J, leaving 7 bases unmatched. Germline-derived CDR1 and CDR2 are SGHNT and YENEEA. The CDR3 runs to 15 residues. CDR3 loop: CASSFGQTGADTQYF. CDR3 bases: TGTGCCAGCAGCTTTGGCCAAACAGGGGCAGATACGCAGTATTTT.

Only one count was recorded for this clone. V usage is TRBV14 and J usage is TRBJ1-2; D remains ambiguous. The CDR3 covers 14 residues. In germline, CDR1 is SGHDN, CDR2 FVKESK. V was trimmed by 1 base and J by 1 base, leaving 7 bases between them. This CDR3 is CASSQGSFNYGYTF. CDR3 in DNA: TGTGCCAGCAGCCAAGGCAGTTTTAACTATGGCTACACCTTC.

This chain uses TRBV6-5 with TRBJ2-7; D might be TRBD1 (6 bases). Trimming cost V 6 bases and J 4 bases, with 10 bases left between them. The CDR3 is 12 residues long. The germline gives CDR1 MNHEY, CDR2 SVGAGI. CDR3 residues: CASRTTGYEQYF. Written as DNA, the CDR3 is TGTGCCAGCAGGACCACAGGGTACGAGCAGTACTTC.